This T cell receptor beta chain was documented in a study of cytomegalovirus exposure and HLA in healthy donors. Study as a whole: Assignment to the Caucasian-associated ancestry cluster applied to 81% of the approximately 420 genotyped donors. Notes on the study in general: Most TCR sequences showed up rarely, but some public TCRs showed up in many donors. Presence/absence analyses rested on an assumption that sequencing depth was roughly uniform across donors. Immune exposure information available was restricted to CMV serostatus.

Germline V CDR1 and CDR2: SGHTS, YDEGEE. The V gene end was trimmed by 0 bases and the J gene end by 7 bases; junction bases not matched to a gene: 1. The CDR3 sequence is 13 residues long. In the case of this clone: Its target is not known.

With 60 Vbeta and 13 Jbeta primers, the PCR was carried out. TCRdb's table, derived via immunoSEQ multiplex PCR, lists solely in-frame clones and lacks some. Counted here are some 200,000 clones, approximately 84% occurring once; the ten biggest clones make up about 2.4%. Sequencing used PBMCs. The sequence was obtained from a woman between 50 and 59 years old in good health and CMV-seropositive. The V call is TRBV5-8, the J call TRBJ1-2, with TRBD1 matching 9 bases. CDR3 sequence reads: CASSLDRGLGYTF. CDR3 sequence (DNA): TGTGCCAGCAGCTTGGACAGGGGGCTTGGCTACACCTTC.